This passage covers 2 T cell receptor beta chains from one sample sequenced in a study of T-cell memory formation after mild COVID-19. TCRdb reanalysed the 5' RACE reads using MiXCR and keeps one entry per CDR3 protein. Here the sample spans around 310,000 distinct CDR3 sequences, around a sixth being singletons. The sample consisted of PBMCs or a T cell subset sorted from them (not recorded which). Every receptor here comes from a young man who had mild COVID-19 (a few samples of this study predate the infection). Cell type and time point are not known.

The chain combines TRBV9 with TRBJ2-2; a possible D gene is TRBD2 (6 bases). This CDR3 is 15 amino acids long. Trimming left V 0 bases short and J 8 bases short, with 14 bases between. Germline assignment: CDR1 SGDLS and CDR2 YYNGEE. The CDR3, as DNA: TGTGCCAGCAGCGTAGCCCCGGGGGAAGCTGGGGAGCTGTTTTTT. Its protein product is CASSVAPGEAGELFF.

The sample holds a few counts of this clonotype. V is TRBV6-6 and J is TRBJ1-1; no clear D gene. The CDR3 covers 8 residues. Germline V CDR1 and CDR2: MNHNY, SVGAGI (reference sequence). The germline V and J ends were trimmed by 10 bases and 11 bases, with 8 bases remaining between them. CDR3 protein: CATSLAFF. The CDR3, as DNA: TGTGCCACGTCACTGGCTTTCTTT.